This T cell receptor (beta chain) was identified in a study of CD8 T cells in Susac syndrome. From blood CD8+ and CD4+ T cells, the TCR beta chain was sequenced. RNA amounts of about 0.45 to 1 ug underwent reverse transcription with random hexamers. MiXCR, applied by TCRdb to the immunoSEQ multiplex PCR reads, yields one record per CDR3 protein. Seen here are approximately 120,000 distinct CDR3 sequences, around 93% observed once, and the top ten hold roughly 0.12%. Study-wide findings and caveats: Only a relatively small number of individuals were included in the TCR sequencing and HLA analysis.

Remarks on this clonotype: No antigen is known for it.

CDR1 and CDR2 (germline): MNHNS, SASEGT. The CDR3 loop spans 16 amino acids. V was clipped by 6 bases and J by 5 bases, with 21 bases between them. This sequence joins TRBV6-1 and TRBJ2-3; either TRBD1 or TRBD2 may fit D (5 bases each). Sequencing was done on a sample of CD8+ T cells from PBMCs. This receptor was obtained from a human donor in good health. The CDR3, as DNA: TGTGCCAGCAGACCCTCCGGGACCGCAGTCGGAGATACGCAGTATTTT. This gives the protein CASRPSGTAVGDTQYF.